This is a list of T cell receptor beta chains from one sample in a study of shared clonotypes between healthy human individuals. Sequenced by immunoSEQ multiplex PCR; TCRdb stores in-frame clones only, minus some. The table shows roughly 76,000 clones, with 62% occurring only once. Source material: memory CD8+ T cells sorted from blood. The receptors originated from a man aged 25-45 years in good health. The CDR3 runs from the conserved cysteine through the conserved F or W. D genes are given only for firm matches. A clone size is listed for some rows: how often the clone was seen (once, few, many), or a class if it is expanded.

TRBD1 | TRBJ1-2 | TRBV29-1 | NA | TGCAGCGGTACTATAACAGGGGAGGCGAACTATGGCTACACCTTC | CSGTITGEANYGYTF
TRBD1 | TRBJ1-2 | TRBV5-6 | few | TGTGCCAGCAGCTCTAGACAGGGGAATTATGGCTACACCTTC | CASSSRQGNYGYTF
NA | TRBJ2-2 | TRBV6-5 | NA | TGTGCCAGCAGCCTTCCGGGCACCGGGGAGCTGTTTTTT | CASSLPGTGELFF
TRBD1 | TRBJ1-1 | TRBV7-9 | NA | TGTGCCAGCAGTTTGGGGACAGGGAACACTGAAGCTTTCTTT | CASSLGTGNTEAFF
NA | TRBJ2-7 | TRBV27 | many | TGTGCCAGCAGTTTCGGACTTGAGATGTACTTC | CASSFGLEMYF
TRBD2 | TRBJ2-1 | TRBV4-3 | NA | TGCGCCAGCAGCCAAGATGTGGGACTAGCGGGAGTTTTGGGTATCTATGAGCAGTTCTTC | CASSQDVGLAGVLGIYEQFF
TRBD2 | TRBJ2-3 | TRBV7-9 | NA | TGTGCCAGCAGCTGGAGGGCGGGGGGCACAGATACGCAGTATTTT | CASSWRAGGTDTQYF
NA | TRBJ2-3 | TRBV27 | few | TGTGCCAGCAGTTTATGGTGGAGGGGGCCGAACACAGATACGCAGTATTTT | CASSLWWRGPNTDTQYF
NA | TRBJ1-2 | TRBV7-9 | medium-sized | TGTGCCAGCAGCTTCCTCTCTGGACAGCTCCGTAACTATGGCTACACCTTC | CASSFLSGQLRNYGYTF
NA | TRBJ2-4 | TRBV7-2 | NA | TGTGCCAGCAGCCTGTGGGCCGGGGTTATTCAGTACTTC | CASSLWAGVIQYF
TRBD1 | TRBJ2-3 | TRBV7-3 | NA | TGTGCCAGCAGCGCCACAGGGGGCGGTGATACGCAGTATTTT | CASSATGGGDTQYF
TRBD1 | TRBJ2-7 | TRBV10-1 | NA | TGCGCCAGCAGCCGGGACAGCAGTGATCCGGAGCAGTACTTC | CASSRDSSDPEQYF
NA | TRBJ2-3 | TRBV7-2 | NA | TGTGCCAGCAGCTTCGCCTACACGGGACAGCAGTATTTT | CASSFAYTGQQYF
TRBD2 | TRBJ2-1 | TRBV7-7 | few | TGTGCTAGCAGCTGGGGGGGACTGAGCGATGAGCAGTTCTTC | CASSWGGLSDEQFF
TRBD2 | TRBJ2-3 | TRBV6-1 | NA | TGTGCCAGCAGTGAACTAGCGGGAGGGTCCGGGGATACGCAGTATTTT | CASSELAGGSGDTQYF
TRBD2 | TRBJ2-7 | TRBV7-9 | NA | TGTGCCAGCAGCTCTCAAGCTAGCGGGAGGGCCCTCTACGAGCAGTACTTC | CASSSQASGRALYEQYF
NA | TRBJ2-2 | TRBV7-8 | NA | TGTGCCAGCAGCCCCGGGACCGGGGAGCTGTTTTTT | CASSPGTGELFF
NA | TRBJ2-7 | TRBV6-5 | NA | TGTGCCAGCAGTTACTCTGTAGGTACCTACGAGCAGTACTTC | CASSYSVGTYEQYF
NA | TRBJ2-7 | TRBV9 | NA | TGTGCCAGCAGCGTAGACGGTTTCGAGCAGTACTTC | CASSVDGFEQYF
NA | TRBJ2-5 | TRBV18 | NA | TGTGCCAGCTCACCACTCTTAGGGCTGTCCCAAGAGACCCAGTACTTC | CASSPLLGLSQETQYF
TRBD1 | TRBJ2-1 | TRBV7-9 | NA | TGTGCCAGCAGCTGGGGACAGGATTCCTACAATGAGCAGTTCTTC | CASSWGQDSYNEQFF
TRBD1 | TRBJ2-7 | TRBV27 | NA | TGTGCCAGCAGTTGGACAGGGGACCTCTACGAGCAGTACTTC | CASSWTGDLYEQYF
TRBD1 | TRBJ2-7 | TRBV6-1 | NA | TGTGCCAGCAGTGAAGAGGCAGGGGGCTCCTACGAGCAGTACTTC | CASSEEAGGSYEQYF
TRBD1 | TRBJ2-7 | TRBV5-1 | few | TGCGCCAGCAGCCTAAGACAGGGGGCAGCTTACGAGCAGTACTTC | CASSLRQGAAYEQYF
NA | TRBJ2-2 | TRBV6-4 | NA | TGTGCCAGCAGTGAGGGAGAGGGGGCGAACACCGGGGAGCTGTTTTTT | CASSEGEGANTGELFF
NA | TRBJ2-5 | TRBV7-9 | NA | TGTGCCAGCAGCCCGAGAACGGGGCGGGAGACCCAGTACTTC | CASSPRTGRETQYF
TRBD1 | TRBJ2-7 | TRBV7-8 | few | TGTGCCAGCAGCTTACGCATCCGGGACAGGGCGTCCTACGAGCAGTACTTC | CASSLRIRDRASYEQYF
NA | TRBJ2-3 | TRBV25-1 | few | TGTGCCAGCAGTCCAAAGACGGGAAAAGGGAGCACAGATACGCAGTATTTT | CASSPKTGKGSTDTQYF
TRBD2 | TRBJ2-2 | TRBV7-8 | NA | TGTGCCAGCAGCGCCCGCGCCCTAGCGGGAGGCCCCCCCGGGGAGCTGTTTTTT | CASSARALAGGPPGELFF
NA | TRBJ2-1 | TRBV5-1 | NA | TGCGCCAGCAGCTTGGATCAGGGACCACCGACAGATGAGCAGTTCTTC | CASSLDQGPPTDEQFF
TRBD1 | TRBJ2-5 | TRBV28 | NA | TGTGCCAGCAGTTTCCGACAGGGCCCCTCGGGACAAGAGACCCAGTACTTC | CASSFRQGPSGQETQYF
NA | TRBJ2-3 | TRBV15 | NA | TGTGCCACCAGCAGAGAGGACAGTACCACAGATACGCAGTATTTT | CATSREDSTTDTQYF
NA | TRBJ2-7 | TRBV4-1 | once | TGCGCCAGCAGCCCGACGGCGCAAAGCTCCTACGAGCAGTACTTC | CASSPTAQSSYEQYF
TRBD2 | TRBJ2-1 | TRBV9 | NA | TGTGCCAGCACGCCGCGGGAGGGCCTTTTCAATGAGCAGTTCTTC | CASTPREGLFNEQFF
NA | TRBJ2-1 | TRBV7-2 | NA | TGTGCCAGCAGCTCATTTGACTACGATGAGCAGTTCTTC | CASSSFDYDEQFF
NA | TRBJ1-3 | TRBV18 | NA | TGTGCCAGCTCCCCCACGGCCAGCATCTCTGGAAACACCATATATTTT | CASSPTASISGNTIYF
NA | TRBJ1-3 | TRBV5-4 | NA | TGTGCCAGCAGCTGGGCCGGGGCCCCCAACACCATATATTTT | CASSWAGAPNTIYF
NA | TRBJ2-2 | TRBV4-1 | NA | TGCGCCAGCAGCCACATCACGGCAGGGGTGGTCACCGGGGAGCTGTTTTTT | CASSHITAGVVTGELFF
NA | TRBJ2-1 | TRBV6-6 | NA | TGTGCCACCACAGTGGGGCCCAATGAGCAGTTCTTC | CATTVGPNEQFF
TRBD2 | TRBJ2-7 | TRBV6-5 | once | TGTGCCAGCAGTTACGGGATAGCGGGGGTTGAGCAGTACTTC | CASSYGIAGVEQYF
NA | TRBJ2-2 | TRBV28 | NA | TGTGCCAGCAGTTTATTAACGTTAATGGGCACCGGGGAGCTGTTTTTT | CASSLLTLMGTGELFF
NA | TRBJ1-3 | TRBV7-8 | NA | TGTGCCAGCAGCCCTCTGCGCTCTGGAAACACCATATATTTT | CASSPLRSGNTIYF